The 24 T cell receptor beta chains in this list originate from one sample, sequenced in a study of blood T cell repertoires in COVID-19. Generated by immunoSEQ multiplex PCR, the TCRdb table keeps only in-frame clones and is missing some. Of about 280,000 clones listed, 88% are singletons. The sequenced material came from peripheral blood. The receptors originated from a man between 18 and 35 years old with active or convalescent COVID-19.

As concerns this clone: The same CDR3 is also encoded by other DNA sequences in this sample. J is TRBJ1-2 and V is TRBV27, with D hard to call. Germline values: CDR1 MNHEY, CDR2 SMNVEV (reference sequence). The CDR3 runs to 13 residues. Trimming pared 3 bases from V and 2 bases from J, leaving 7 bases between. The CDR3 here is CASSLSRNYGYTF. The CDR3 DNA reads TGTGCCAGCAGTTTGTCTCGGAACTATGGCTACACCTTC.

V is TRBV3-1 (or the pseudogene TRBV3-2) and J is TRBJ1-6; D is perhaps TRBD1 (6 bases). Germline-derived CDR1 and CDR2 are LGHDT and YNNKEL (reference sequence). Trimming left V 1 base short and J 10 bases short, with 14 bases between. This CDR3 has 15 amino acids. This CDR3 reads CASSQVRGLGSPLHF. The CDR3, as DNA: TGTGCCAGCAGCCAAGTTAGGGGGTTAGGATCACCCCTCCACTTT.

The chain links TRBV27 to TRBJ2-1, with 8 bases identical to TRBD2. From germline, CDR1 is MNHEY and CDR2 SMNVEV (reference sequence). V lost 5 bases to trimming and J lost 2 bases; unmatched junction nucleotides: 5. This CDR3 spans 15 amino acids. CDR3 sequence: CASSPGGVPYNEQFF. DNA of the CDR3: TGTGCCAGCAGTCCCGGGGGGGTCCCCTACAATGAGCAGTTCTTC.

The CDR3 spells CASSPGLAGGPETQYF. The CDR3 bases are TGTGCCAGCTCACCAGGATTAGCGGGGGGGCCAGAGACCCAGTACTTC. The chain carries TRBV18 and TRBJ2-5; 11 nucleotides agree with TRBD2. The junction had 6 bases not matched to a gene; V was cut back by 2 bases and J by 4 bases. This CDR3 spans 16 amino acids. In germline, CDR1 is KGHSH, CDR2 LQKENI.

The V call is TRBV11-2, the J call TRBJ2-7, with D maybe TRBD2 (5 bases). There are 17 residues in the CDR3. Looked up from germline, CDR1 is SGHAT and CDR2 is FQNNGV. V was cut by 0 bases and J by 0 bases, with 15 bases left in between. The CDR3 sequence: CASSLDRTAAGSYEQYF. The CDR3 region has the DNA TGTGCCAGCAGCTTAGATAGGACTGCAGCAGGCTCCTACGAGCAGTACTTC.

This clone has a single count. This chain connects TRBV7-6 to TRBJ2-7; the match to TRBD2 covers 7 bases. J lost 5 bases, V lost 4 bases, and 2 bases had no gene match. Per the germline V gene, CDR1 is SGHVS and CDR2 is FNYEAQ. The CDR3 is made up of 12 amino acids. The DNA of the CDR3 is TGTGCCAGCAGCTGGGGGGGGGACGAGCAGTACTTC. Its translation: CASSWGGDEQYF. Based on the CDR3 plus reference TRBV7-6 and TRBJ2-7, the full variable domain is GAGVSQSPRYKVTKRGQDVALRCDPISGHVSLYWYRQALGQGPEFLTYFNYEAQQDKSGLPNDRFSAERPEGSISTLTIQRTEQRDSAMYRCASSWGGDEQYFGPGTRLTVT.

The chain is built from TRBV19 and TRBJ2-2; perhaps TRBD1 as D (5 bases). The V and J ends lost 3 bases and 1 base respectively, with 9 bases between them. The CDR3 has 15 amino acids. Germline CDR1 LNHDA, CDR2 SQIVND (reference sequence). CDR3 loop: CASSISRVNTGELFF. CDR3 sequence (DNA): TGTGCCAGTAGTATTTCCAGGGTGAACACCGGGGAGCTGTTTTTT.

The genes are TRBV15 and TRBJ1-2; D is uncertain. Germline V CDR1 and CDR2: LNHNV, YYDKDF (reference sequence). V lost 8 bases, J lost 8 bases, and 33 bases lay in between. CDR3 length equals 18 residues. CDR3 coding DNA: TGTGCCACCTTCTCTATGATGACGACGAGGCCACGGTCTAGGGGCTACACCTTC. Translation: CATFSMMTTRPRSRGYTF. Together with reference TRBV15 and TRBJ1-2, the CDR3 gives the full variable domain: DAMVIQNPRYQVTQFGKPVTLSCSQTLNHNVMYWYQQKSSQAPKLLFHYYDKDFNNEADTPDNFQSRRPNTSFCFLDIRSPGLGDTAMYLCATFSMMTTRPRSRGYTFGSGTRLTVV.

The DNA for the CDR3 is TGTGCCAGCAGCCAGTCGCGGGGACAAGAGACCCAGTACTTC. This codes for CASSQSRGQETQYF. This chain joins TRBV14 and TRBJ2-5, with D possibly TRBD2 on 6 matching bases. Germline CDR1 reads SGHDN; CDR2 reads FVKESK. Trimming cost V 3 bases and J 2 bases, with 10 bases left between them. This CDR3 region has 14 residues.

DNA of the CDR3: TGTGCCAGCAGCACAGGGTTAGGCTACACCTTC. Residues: CASSTGLGYTF. The J gene is TRBJ1-2, the V gene TRBV6-2 or TRBV6-3; weak D call: TRBD1 (6 bases). Trimming stripped 6 bases from V and 8 bases from J, with 10 bases between. The V gene's germline CDR1 is MNHEY and CDR2 SVGEGT. There are 11 residues in the CDR3.

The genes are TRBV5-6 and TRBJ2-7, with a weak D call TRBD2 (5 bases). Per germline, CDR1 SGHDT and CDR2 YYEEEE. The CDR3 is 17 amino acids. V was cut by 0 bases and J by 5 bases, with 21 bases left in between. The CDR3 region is CASSLASEGILRNEQYF. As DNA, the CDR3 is TGTGCCAGCAGCTTGGCAAGCGAGGGAATTTTAAGAAACGAGCAGTACTTC.

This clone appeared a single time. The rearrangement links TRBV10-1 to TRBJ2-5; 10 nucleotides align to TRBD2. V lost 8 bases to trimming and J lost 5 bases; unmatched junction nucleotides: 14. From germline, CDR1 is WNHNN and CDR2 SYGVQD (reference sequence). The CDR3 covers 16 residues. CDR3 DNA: TGCGCCAGCGCCGATCTAGCGGGGGCGAGAGGGGAGACCCAGTACTTC. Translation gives CASADLAGARGETQYF.

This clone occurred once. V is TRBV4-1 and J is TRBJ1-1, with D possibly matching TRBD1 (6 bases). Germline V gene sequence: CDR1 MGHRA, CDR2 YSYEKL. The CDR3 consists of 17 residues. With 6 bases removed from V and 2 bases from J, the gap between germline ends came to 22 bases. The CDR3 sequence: CASSNTGNPRGNTEAFF. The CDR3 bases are TGCGCCAGCAGTAATACAGGGAACCCGAGGGGAAACACTGAAGCTTTCTTT.

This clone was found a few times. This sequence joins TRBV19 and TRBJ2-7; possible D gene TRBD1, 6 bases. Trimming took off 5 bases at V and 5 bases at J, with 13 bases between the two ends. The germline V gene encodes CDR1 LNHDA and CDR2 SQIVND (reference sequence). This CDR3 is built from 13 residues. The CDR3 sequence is CASSGRTVNEQYF. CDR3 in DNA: TGTGCCAGTAGTGGACGGACAGTAAACGAGCAGTACTTC.

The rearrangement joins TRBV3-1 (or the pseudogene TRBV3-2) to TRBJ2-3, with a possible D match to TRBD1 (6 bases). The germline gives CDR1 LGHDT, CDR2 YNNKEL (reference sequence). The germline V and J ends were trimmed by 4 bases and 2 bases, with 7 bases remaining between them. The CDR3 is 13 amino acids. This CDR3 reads CASSRDTTDTQYF. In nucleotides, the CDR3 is TGTGCCAGCAGCCGGGACACCACAGATACGCAGTATTTT.

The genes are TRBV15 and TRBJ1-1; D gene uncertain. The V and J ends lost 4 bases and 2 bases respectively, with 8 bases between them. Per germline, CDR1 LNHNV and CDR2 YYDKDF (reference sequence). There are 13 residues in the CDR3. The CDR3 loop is CATSKAPNTEAFF. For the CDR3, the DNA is TGTGCCACCAGCAAAGCGCCCAACACTGAAGCTTTCTTT.

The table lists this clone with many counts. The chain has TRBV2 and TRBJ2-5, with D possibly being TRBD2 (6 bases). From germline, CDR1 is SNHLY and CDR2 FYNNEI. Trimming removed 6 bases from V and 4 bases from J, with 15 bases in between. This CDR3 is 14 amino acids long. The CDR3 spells CASSLVLARETQYF. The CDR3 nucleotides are TGTGCCAGCAGCCTGGTTCTAGCGCGAGAGACCCAGTACTTC. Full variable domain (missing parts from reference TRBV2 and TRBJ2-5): EPEVTQTPSHQVTQMGQEVILRCVPISNHLYFYWYRQILGQKVEFLVSFYNNEISEKSEIFDDQFSVERPDGSNFTLKIRSTKLEDSAMYFCASSLVLARETQYFGPGTRLLVL.

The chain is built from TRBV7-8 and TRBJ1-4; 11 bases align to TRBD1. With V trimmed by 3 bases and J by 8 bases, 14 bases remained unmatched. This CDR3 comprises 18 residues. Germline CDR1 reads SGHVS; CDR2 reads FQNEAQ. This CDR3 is CASSLYNLPGQGVEKLFF. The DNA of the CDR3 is TGTGCCAGCAGCTTGTACAACTTACCGGGACAGGGGGTCGAAAAACTGTTTTTT.

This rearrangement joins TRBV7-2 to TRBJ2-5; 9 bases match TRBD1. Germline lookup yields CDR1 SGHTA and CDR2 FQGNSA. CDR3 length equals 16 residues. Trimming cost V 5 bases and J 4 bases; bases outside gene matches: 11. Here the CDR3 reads CASSLRQGGFIETQYF. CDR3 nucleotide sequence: TGTGCCAGCAGCCTAAGACAGGGGGGATTCATAGAGACCCAGTACTTC.

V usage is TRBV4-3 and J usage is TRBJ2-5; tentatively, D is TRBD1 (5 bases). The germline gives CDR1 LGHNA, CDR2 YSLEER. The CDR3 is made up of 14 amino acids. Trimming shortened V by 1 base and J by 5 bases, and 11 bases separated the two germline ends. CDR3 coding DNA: TGCGCCAGCAGCCAAGTAAGGGGATGGGAGACCCAGTACTTC. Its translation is CASSQVRGWETQYF.

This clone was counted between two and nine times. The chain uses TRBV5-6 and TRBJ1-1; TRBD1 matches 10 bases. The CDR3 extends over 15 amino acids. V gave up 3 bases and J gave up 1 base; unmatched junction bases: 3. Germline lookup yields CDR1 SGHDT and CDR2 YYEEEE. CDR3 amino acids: CASSYDRGRNTEAFF. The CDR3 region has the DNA TGTGCCAGCAGCTACGACAGGGGGCGGAACACTGAAGCTTTCTTT.

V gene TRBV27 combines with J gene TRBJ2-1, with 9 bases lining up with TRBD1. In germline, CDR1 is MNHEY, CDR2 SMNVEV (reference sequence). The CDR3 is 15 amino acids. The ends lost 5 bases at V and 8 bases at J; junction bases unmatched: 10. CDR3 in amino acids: CASSQRTGVSDEQFF. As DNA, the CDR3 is TGTGCCAGCAGTCAGAGGACAGGGGTTAGTGATGAGCAGTTCTTC.

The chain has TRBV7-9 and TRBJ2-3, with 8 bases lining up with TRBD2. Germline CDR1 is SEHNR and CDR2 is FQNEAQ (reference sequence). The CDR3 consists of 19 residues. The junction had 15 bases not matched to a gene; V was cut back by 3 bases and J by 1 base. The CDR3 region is CASSFSRVRGGRGTDTQYF. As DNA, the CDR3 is TGTGCCAGCAGCTTTTCACGAGTCCGGGGGGGCCGCGGCACAGATACGCAGTATTTT.

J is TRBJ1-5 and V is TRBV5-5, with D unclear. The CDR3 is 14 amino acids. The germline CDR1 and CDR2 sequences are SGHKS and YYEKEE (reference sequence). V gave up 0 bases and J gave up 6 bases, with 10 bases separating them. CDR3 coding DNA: TGTGCCAGCAGCTTGGAAGCGCGTAGTCAGCCCCAGCATTTT. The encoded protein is CASSLEARSQPQHF.